The 25 T cell receptor beta chains listed next were all sequenced from one sample in a study of T cell responses to AZD1222 COVID-19 vaccine. Profiling relied on immunoSEQ multiplex PCR, and the TCRdb table lists in-frame clones only, not all of them. The sample includes 68,000 or so clones, 85% to 90% of them seen just once. The specimen was peripheral blood, collected on day 0 of AZD1222 vaccination. These receptors were collected from an adult in good health.

This clone was recorded once. The chain has TRBV6-4 and TRBJ1-2; D gene ambiguous. With 6 bases removed from V and 8 bases from J, the gap between germline ends came to 19 bases. This CDR3 spans 14 amino acids. The germline V gene encodes CDR1 MRHNA and CDR2 SNTAGT. CDR3 coding DNA: TGTGCCAGCAGGGTAGTTGAATCAGTCGGAGGCTACACCTTC. It encodes CASRVVESVGGYTF.

This rearrangement joins TRBV2 to TRBJ1-5, with D uncertain. The CDR3 has 12 residues. V lost 2 bases and J lost 9, with 8 bases in between. Per the germline V gene, CDR1 is SNHLY and CDR2 is FYNNEI. CDR3 nucleotides: TGTGCCAGCAGTGAATTCGAGGGGCCCCAGCATTTT. This codes for CASSEFEGPQHF.

This clone has a single count. The genes are TRBV7-2 and TRBJ1-6; D is unclear. V was clipped by 1 base and J by 5 bases, with 6 bases between them. Germline V CDR1 and CDR2: SGHTA, FQGNSA. This CDR3 comprises 14 residues. CDR3 region: CASSLEWDNSPLHF. In nucleotides, the CDR3 is TGTGCCAGCAGCTTAGAATGGGATAATTCACCCCTCCACTTT.

This clone was counted a single time. The CDR3 coding sequence is TGCGCCAGCAGCTGGACAGGCAGGCCCGATGGCTACACCTTC. Translation: CASSWTGRPDGYTF. The V call is TRBV5-1, the J call TRBJ1-2; 7 positions match TRBD1. The CDR3 loop spans 14 amino acids. V was pared by 3 bases and J by 6 bases, with 8 bases of the junction left unmatched. Germline values: CDR1 SGHRS, CDR2 YFSETQ.

The gene calls are TRBV6-2 or TRBV6-3 and TRBJ2-7, with D tentatively TRBD1 (6 bases). CDR3 size: 14 residues. CDR1 is MNHEY and CDR2 is SVGEGT in the germline V gene. Trimming shortened V by 6 bases and J by 2 bases, and 14 bases separated the two germline ends. The CDR3 protein is CASSRSGVTYEQYF. In nucleotides, the CDR3 is TGTGCCAGCAGCCGCTCAGGGGTGACCTACGAGCAGTACTTC.

This chain joins TRBV6-5 and TRBJ1-2, with 9 bases that match TRBD1. This CDR3 spans 13 amino acids. The junction had 4 bases not matched to a gene; V was cut back by 8 bases and J by 3 bases. Germline V gene lookup returns CDR1 MNHEY and CDR2 SVGAGI. CDR3 bases: TGTGCCAGCTCCGGGACAGGGCACTATGGCTACACCTTC. Its protein product is CASSGTGHYGYTF.

Written as DNA, the CDR3 is TGTGCCAGCAGTCCCTCTCAATTTCCGGGACTAGGGCTAGAGACCCAGTACTTC. Its protein product is CASSPSQFPGLGLETQYF. The rearrangement joins TRBV21-1 to TRBJ2-5; TRBD2, as called in the table, went unchecked against the DNA. TRBV21-1 is tagged as a pseudogene. CDR3 length: 18 amino acids.

The chain has TRBV19 and TRBJ2-7; D might be TRBD1 or TRBD2, each matching 5 bases. Per the germline V gene, CDR1 is LNHDA and CDR2 is SQIVND (reference sequence). V was clipped by 4 bases and J by 3 bases, with 16 bases between them. The CDR3 sequence is 15 residues long. This chain's CDR3 is CASSTTLGPLYEQYF. The CDR3 coding sequence is TGTGCCAGTAGTACCACACTGGGACCCCTCTACGAGCAGTACTTC.

This sequence joins TRBV19 and TRBJ2-1; 13 bases agree with TRBD2. The J segment lost 5 bases and the V segment lost 6 bases, leaving 4 bases of the junction unmatched. Germline V lookup: CDR1 LNHDA, CDR2 SQIVND (reference sequence). The CDR3 has 15 amino acids. The CDR3 bases are TGTGCCAGTAGCGGACTAGCGGGAGTTCACAATGAGCAGTTCTTC. It translates to CASSGLAGVHNEQFF.

The chain is built from TRBV5-1 and TRBJ2-1, with 10 bases identical to TRBD2. The CDR3 consists of 14 residues. Trimming at V came to 8 bases and at J to 2 bases, leaving 4 bases not matched to a gene. Germline V gene data show CDR1 as SGHRS and CDR2 as YFSETQ. DNA of the CDR3: TGCGCCAGTAAAGCGGGAGGGGCCTACAATGAGCAGTTCTTC. Translated: CASKAGGAYNEQFF.

The genes are TRBV30 and TRBJ1-4, with D hard to call. V lost 0 bases to trimming and J lost 3 bases, with 8 bases between them. CDR1 GTSNPN and CDR2 SVGIG come from the germline V gene (reference sequence). The CDR3 is 14 residues long. The CDR3 coding sequence is TGTGCCTGGAGTGTACGGACCCCTAATGAAAAACTGTTTTTT. Its translation is CAWSVRTPNEKLFF. Using reference TRBV30 and TRBJ1-4 for the parts outside the CDR3, the full variable domain is SQTIHQWPATLVQPVGSPLSLECTVEGTSNPNLYWYRQAAGRGLQLLFYSVGIGQISSEVPQNLSASRPQDRQFILSSKKLLLSDSGFYLCAWSVRTPNEKLFFGSGTQLSVL.

The chain is built from TRBV18 and TRBJ1-5, with D uncertain. Germline CDR1 is KGHSH and CDR2 is LQKENI. Trimming pared 1 base from V and 3 bases from J, leaving 7 bases between. This CDR3 has 14 residues. The CDR3 bases are TGTGCCAGCTCACCACGTACGGACAATCAGCCCCAGCATTTT. The encoded protein is CASSPRTDNQPQHF.

The genes are TRBV27 and TRBJ2-2; 8 positions agree with TRBD1. Germline trimming cut 10 bases from V and 5 bases from J; bases unmatched to any gene: 15. Germline V CDR1 and CDR2: MNHEY, SMNVEV (reference sequence). The CDR3 runs to 16 residues. The CDR3 coding sequence is TGTGCCACCCTGCAAATCGGACAGGGATGGACCGGGGAGCTGTTTTTT. It translates to CATLQIGQGWTGELFF.

This clone has only one observation. The V gene is TRBV6-1, the J gene TRBJ2-7; weak D call: TRBD2 (5 bases). Trimming removed 3 bases from V and 2 bases from J, with 14 bases in between. The CDR3 contains 15 residues. The germline V gene encodes CDR1 MNHNS and CDR2 SASEGT. CDR3 sequence: CASSDYVYGTYEQYF. The CDR3 nucleotides read TGTGCCAGCAGTGATTATGTTTACGGGACCTACGAGCAGTACTTC.

The V call is TRBV12-3 or TRBV12-4, the J call TRBJ2-2, with D unclear. V was cut by 6 bases and J by 3 bases, with 5 bases left in between. The CDR3 totals 12 residues. The CDR3 DNA reads as TGTGCCAGCAGATACCACACCGGGGAGCTGTTTTTT. This gives the protein CASRYHTGELFF.

The chain has TRBV11-2 and TRBJ1-4; 7 nucleotides match TRBD1. Germline assignment: CDR1 SGHAT and CDR2 FQNNGV. This CDR3 is built from 15 residues. V lost 5 bases and J lost 8; bases outside the gene matches: 11. CDR3 DNA: TGTGCCAGCAGCCCCCTGAGGGGGCGAGACGAAAAACTGTTTTTT. Encoded protein: CASSPLRGRDEKLFF.

The chain uses TRBV29-1 and TRBJ2-1; perhaps TRBD2 as D (6 bases). The V gene's germline CDR1 is SQVTM and CDR2 ANQGSEA. The ends were cut back, 1 base at V and 0 bases at J, with 10 bases in the middle. The CDR3 has 15 amino acids. The CDR3 DNA follows: TGCAGCGTTGAAGGGGTGACTAGCTCCTACAATGAGCAGTTCTTC. Encoded protein: CSVEGVTSSYNEQFF.

This chain joins TRBV5-8 and TRBJ2-7; D remains ambiguous. Trimming took 0 bases from V and 0 from J, leaving 4 bases between them. The V gene's germline CDR1 is SGHTS and CDR2 YDEGEE. There are 13 residues in the CDR3. CDR3: CASSLGSSYEQYF. The DNA for the CDR3 is TGTGCCAGCAGCTTGGGGAGCTCCTACGAGCAGTACTTC.

V and J are TRBV15 and TRBJ2-4; no reliable D call. The V end was cut by 5 bases, the J end by 7 bases, with 6 bases between. This CDR3 has 11 amino acids. Per germline, CDR1 LNHNV and CDR2 YYDKDF (reference sequence). The CDR3 sequence: CATSAGNIQYF. CDR3 coding DNA: TGTGCCACCAGCGCTGGGAACATTCAGTACTTC.

This clone appeared a few times. The chain is built from TRBV7-2 and TRBJ1-5; TRBD1 matches 8 bases. This CDR3 has 14 amino acids. The junction had 4 bases not matched to a gene; V was cut back by 3 bases and J by 6 bases. Germline V lookup: CDR1 SGHTA, CDR2 FQGNSA. CDR3 in amino acids: CASSFDRGGQPQHF. The CDR3 DNA sequence: TGTGCCAGCAGCTTCGACAGGGGAGGTCAGCCCCAGCATTTT.

The chain links TRBV25-1 to TRBJ1-6; D gene uncertain. The germline gives CDR1 MGHDK, CDR2 SYGVNS. The germline V and J ends were trimmed by 7 bases and 7 bases, with 8 bases remaining between them. This CDR3 contains 12 residues. The CDR3 DNA sequence: TGTGCCAGCAAGCGACCCAATTCACCCCTCCACTTT. Amino acids: CASKRPNSPLHF.

V is TRBV7-3 and J is TRBJ2-1; 16 nucleotides align to TRBD2. The ends lost 5 bases at V and 7 bases at J; junction bases unmatched: 5. The germline V gene encodes CDR1 SGHTA and CDR2 FQGTGA. The CDR3 is 16 amino acids. CDR3 nucleotides: TGTGCCAGCAGCCCTGGGACTAGCGGGAGGGGGAATGAGCAGTTCTTC. Its translation is CASSPGTSGRGNEQFF. Drawing the rest from reference TRBV7-3 and TRBJ2-1, the complete variable domain is GAGVSQTPSNKVTEKGKYVELRCDPISGHTALYWYRQSLGQGPEFLIYFQGTGAADDSGLPNDRFFAVRPEGSVSTLKIQRTERGDSAVYLCASSPGTSGRGNEQFFGPGTRLTVL.

This chain joins TRBV25-1 and TRBJ2-5, with D possibly being TRBD2 (6 bases). The germline V and J ends were trimmed by 0 bases and 3 bases, with 11 bases remaining between them. From germline, CDR1 is MGHDK and CDR2 SYGVNS. This CDR3 has 15 amino acids. This chain's CDR3 is CASSEYLGGKETQYF. CDR3 coding DNA: TGTGCCAGCAGTGAATATCTTGGGGGGAAAGAGACCCAGTACTTC.

The V and J genes are TRBV7-9 and TRBJ2-1; TRBD2 might be the D (5 bases). V lost 5 bases, J lost 0 bases, and 14 bases lay in between. CDR3 length: 16 amino acids. Germline V gene lookup returns CDR1 SEHNR and CDR2 FQNEAQ (reference sequence). In nucleotides, the CDR3 is TGTGCCAGCAGCAGATTAAGCGGACTCTCCTACAATGAGCAGTTCTTC. Translating gives CASSRLSGLSYNEQFF.

CDR3 sequence reads: CASATSGGSVDTQYF. Written as DNA, the CDR3 is TGTGCCAGCGCGACTTCTGGGGGGAGTGTAGATACGCAGTATTTT. The chain uses TRBV18 and TRBJ2-3; maybe TRBD2 (6 bases). Per germline, CDR1 KGHSH and CDR2 LQKENI. This CDR3 region has 15 residues. V lost 8 bases to trimming and J lost 5 bases, with 20 bases between them.